A single sample gave rise to the 23 T cell receptor beta chains below, sequenced in a study of human T cells and chemical hapten exposure. TCRdb reprocessed the RACE reads with MiXCR, giving one entry per CDR3 protein. The table records roughly 380,000 distinct CDR3 sequences, 6% to 7% of them present only once. As for time point: patch test 2, 6 weeks after DPC sensitization. The treatment: therapeutic diphenylcyclopropenone sensitization with weekly scalp DPC. The material was whole blood, obtained in connection with sensitization to the hapten diphenylcyclopropenone (DPC). The receptors here all came from a woman between 18 and 30 years old with alopecia areata. Some clones in this sample may be carry-over from other donors' samples.

The chain has TRBV6-6 and TRBJ2-5; D gene ambiguous. Trimming left V 1 base short and J 2 bases short, with 5 bases between. Germline-derived CDR1 and CDR2 are MNHNY and SVGAGI (reference sequence). The CDR3 loop spans 13 amino acids. CDR3 coding DNA: TGTGCCAGCAGTTACTTTCGGCAAGAGACCCAGTACTTC. Translation gives CASSYFRQETQYF.

This chain joins TRBV12-5 and TRBJ1-6, with unresolved D. The CDR3 spans 13 residues. In germline, CDR1 is LGHNT, CDR2 FRNRAP. The V and J ends lost 7 bases and 9 bases respectively, with 13 bases between them. The CDR3 loop is CASALLDGSPLHF. CDR3 DNA sequence: TGTGCTAGTGCCCTCCTCGACGGTTCACCCCTCCACTTT. The whole variable domain, filled in from reference TRBV12-5 and TRBJ1-6, reads DARVTQTPRHKVTEMGQEVTMRCQPILGHNTVFWYRQTMMQGLELLAYFRNRAPLDDSGMPKDRFSAEMPDATLATLKIQPSEPRDSAVYFCASALLDGSPLHFGNGTRLTVT.

The CDR3 loop reads CASSSKDGLNEKLFF. The CDR3 nucleotides read TGTGCCAGCAGCTCGAAAGACGGGTTGAATGAAAAACTGTTTTTT. This sequence joins TRBV6-5 and TRBJ1-4, with D hard to call. The germline CDR1 and CDR2 sequences are MNHEY and SVGAGI. The V end lost 6 bases, the J end lost 5 bases, and 16 bases lay between the germline ends. The CDR3 runs to 15 residues.

At least ten counts were recorded for this clonotype. The V and J genes are TRBV7-9 and TRBJ2-5; D is ambiguous. With 4 bases removed from V and 1 base from J, the gap between germline ends came to 10 bases. Germline CDR1 reads SEHNR; CDR2 reads FQNEAQ (reference sequence). This CDR3 comprises 14 residues. The CDR3 loop reads CASSYSLSQETQYF. The CDR3 DNA sequence: TGTGCCAGCAGCTACTCCTTATCCCAAGAGACCCAGTACTTC.

This clonotype was found a few times. V is TRBV7-2 and J is TRBJ1-1, with 7 positions matching TRBD1. This CDR3 region has 14 residues. From germline, CDR1 is SGHTA and CDR2 FQGNSA. J lost 1 base, V lost 4 bases, and 3 bases had no gene match. The CDR3 bases are TGTGCCAGCAGCTGGGGACAGAAGAACACTGAAGCTTTCTTT. Protein product: CASSWGQKNTEAFF.

This clonotype was recorded many times. This chain uses TRBV2 with TRBJ1-2; D is uncertain. CDR3 length: 13 amino acids. Trimming left V 5 bases short and J 2 bases short, with 9 bases between. Germline CDR1 SNHLY, CDR2 FYNNEI. Here the CDR3 reads CASSQDNNYGYTF. The CDR3 bases are TGTGCCAGCAGTCAGGATAACAACTATGGCTACACCTTC.

The V gene is TRBV3-1, the J gene TRBJ1-2; the match to TRBD1 covers 8 bases. Germline CDR1 LGHDT, CDR2 YNNKEL (reference sequence). The ends lost 4 bases at V and 8 bases at J; junction bases unmatched: 9. CDR3 length: 14 amino acids. Written as DNA, the CDR3 is TGTGCCAGCAGCCCCGTTATGACAGGGGAGGGCTACACCTTC. Its translation is CASSPVMTGEGYTF.

This clonotype was observed a single time. A single base separates this from a much larger clone, so it may be a read error. The rearrangement joins TRBV6-2 or TRBV6-3 to TRBJ1-1; tentative D call: TRBD1 (5 bases). CDR3 length: 16 amino acids. Germline lookup yields CDR1 MNHEY and CDR2 SVGEGT. CDR3: CACSSTPGGSRTEAFF. DNA of the CDR3: TGTGCCTGCAGTTCCACCCCCGGGGGATCGCGCACTGAAGCTTTCTTT.

This clonotype occurred a few times. A much larger clone sits a single nucleotide away, making a read error possible. The V gene is TRBV6-2 or TRBV6-3, the J gene TRBJ1-1; D remains ambiguous. The CDR3 extends over 12 amino acids. The V and J ends lost 2 bases and 3 bases respectively, with 4 bases between them. Germline CDR1 reads MNHEY; CDR2 reads SVGEGT. CDR3 region: CASSYRYTEAFF. The CDR3 DNA is TGTGCCAGCAGTTACAGGTACACTGAAGCTTTCTTT.

This clonotype occurred a few times. This chain joins TRBV29-1 and TRBJ2-2, with 10 bases matching TRBD1. This CDR3 is 18 amino acids long. In germline, CDR1 is SQVTM, CDR2 ANQGSEA. The J segment lost 4 bases and the V segment lost 6 bases, leaving 17 bases of the junction unmatched. The CDR3 spells CSVASTGGASLSTGELFF. For the CDR3, the DNA is TGCAGCGTGGCTTCGACAGGGGGCGCATCTTTGAGCACCGGGGAGCTGTTTTTT.

This sequence joins TRBV4-1 and TRBJ2-5, with D hard to call. Germline CDR1 reads MGHRA; CDR2 reads YSYEKL. The ends were cut back, 0 bases at V and 5 bases at J, with 16 bases in the middle. CDR3 size: 16 residues. CDR3 protein: CASSQDVLSTSETQYF. CDR3 bases: TGCGCCAGCAGCCAAGATGTTTTGTCAACGTCGGAGACCCAGTACTTC.

This clonotype was counted many times. The chain has TRBV6-6 and TRBJ1-3; D remains unclear. The germline V gene encodes CDR1 MNHNY and CDR2 SVGAGI (reference sequence). V was trimmed by 2 bases and J by 0 bases, leaving 11 bases between them. The CDR3 is 16 amino acids. DNA of the CDR3: TGTGCCAGCAGTTACACCTCTCAAATCTCTGGAAACACCATATATTTT. Translating gives CASSYTSQISGNTIYF.

This chain joins TRBV7-9 and TRBJ1-2; 11 bases agree with TRBD1. The V segment lost 1 base and the J segment 2 bases; nucleotides outside the gene matches: 9. Germline-derived CDR1 and CDR2 are SEHNR and FQNEAQ (reference sequence). CDR3 length: 18 residues. The CDR3, as DNA: TGTGCCAGCAGCTTAGTCGAGACCGGGACAGGGGGGAACTATGGCTACACCTTC. Translating it yields CASSLVETGTGGNYGYTF.

This clonotype was recorded at least ten times. The gene calls are TRBV6-2 or TRBV6-3 and TRBJ1-5; D uncertain. V was clipped by 4 bases and J by 2 bases, with 9 bases between them. This CDR3 comprises 14 residues. Germline V lookup: CDR1 MNHEY, CDR2 SVGEGT. CDR3 sequence reads: CASSLPGGNQPQHF. In DNA, the CDR3 is TGTGCCAGCAGTTTGCCCGGGGGCAATCAGCCCCAGCATTTT.

This clonotype was observed at least ten times. The chain carries TRBV4-1 and TRBJ1-5, with D maybe TRBD1 (6 bases). Trimming removed 1 base from V and 6 bases from J, with 19 bases in between. This CDR3 contains 17 residues. Germline CDR1 is MGHRA and CDR2 is YSYEKL. CDR3 residues: CASSQANLGGAGQPQHF. In DNA, the CDR3 is TGCGCCAGCAGCCAAGCTAATTTGGGGGGCGCGGGTCAGCCCCAGCATTTT.

This chain uses TRBV27 with TRBJ2-2, with D uncertain. The CDR3 is made up of 14 amino acids. Germline assignment: CDR1 MNHEY and CDR2 SMNVEV (reference sequence). Trimming pared 5 bases from V and 1 base from J, leaving 8 bases between. CDR3 region: CASSPFRNTGELFF. The CDR3 coding sequence is TGTGCCAGCAGTCCTTTTAGGAACACCGGGGAGCTGTTTTTT.

This clonotype showed up just a few times. CDR3 protein: CASSLGLAGTYEQYF. Written as DNA, the CDR3 is TGTGCCAGCAGCCTAGGACTAGCGGGGACCTACGAGCAGTACTTC. The chain carries TRBV9 and TRBJ2-7; TRBD2 aligns across 12 bases. Germline assignment: CDR1 SGDLS and CDR2 YYNGEE. This CDR3 is 15 amino acids long. With V trimmed by 4 bases and J by 2 bases, 4 bases remained unmatched.

This chain links TRBV2 with TRBJ2-3; D unclear. Trimming cost V 1 base and J 1 base, with 9 bases left between them. The CDR3 spans 15 residues. Germline values: CDR1 SNHLY, CDR2 FYNNEI. The CDR3 reads CASSEGGEGTDTQYF. Here the CDR3 DNA reads TGTGCCAGCAGTGAAGGCGGCGAAGGCACAGATACGCAGTATTTT.

The genes are TRBV2 and TRBJ2-2, with unresolved D. Germline values: CDR1 SNHLY, CDR2 FYNNEI. The length of the CDR3 is 13 residues. Trimming stripped 1 base from V and 5 bases from J, with 5 bases between. CDR3 region: CASSEVQTGELFF. CDR3 in DNA: TGTGCCAGCAGTGAAGTTCAGACCGGGGAGCTGTTTTTT. The full variable domain, rest sourced from reference TRBV2 and TRBJ2-2, is EPEVTQTPSHQVTQMGQEVILRCVPISNHLYFYWYRQILGQKVEFLVSFYNNEISEKSEIFDDQFSVERPDGSNFTLKIRSTKLEDSAMYFCASSEVQTGELFFGEGSRLTVL.

The gene calls are TRBV6-5 and TRBJ2-2; TRBD1 agrees at 8 bases. The ends lost 9 bases at V and 0 bases at J; junction bases unmatched: 3. CDR1 MNHEY and CDR2 SVGAGI come from the germline V gene. The CDR3 is 14 amino acids. The CDR3 nucleotides are TGTGCCAGAGCGACAGGGGCGAACACCGGGGAGCTGTTTTTT. The encoded protein is CARATGANTGELFF.

The chain has TRBV7-9 and TRBJ2-2; a weak D match, TRBD2 (6 bases). Germline loops: CDR1 SEHNR, CDR2 FQNEAQ (reference sequence). Between the trimmed V and J ends, which lost 5 bases and 5 bases, there was a span of 24 bases. This CDR3 comprises 18 residues. The CDR3 protein is CASSKIPASERGTGELFF. The CDR3 DNA sequence: TGTGCCAGCAGCAAGATCCCGGCCTCCGAACGGGGGACCGGGGAGCTGTTTTTT.

This clonotype was counted at least ten times. The chain combines TRBV4-3 with TRBJ2-3; tentatively, D is TRBD1 or TRBD2 (5 bases each). The CDR3 is 16 residues long. V shed 0 bases and J shed 2 bases, with 12 bases lying between them. In germline, CDR1 is LGHNA, CDR2 YSLEER. The CDR3 sequence is CASSQDGTGYTDTQYF. CDR3 in DNA: TGCGCCAGCAGCCAAGATGGGACGGGCTACACAGATACGCAGTATTTT.

A remark on this clonotype: This clone may be a read error of a much larger clone one base away. This chain connects TRBV4-3 to TRBJ2-7, with TRBD1 matching over 7 bases. CDR1 and CDR2 (germline): LGHNA, YSLEER. Trimming removed 7 bases from V and 4 bases from J; junction bases left unmatched: 13. CDR3 size: 15 residues. Here the CDR3 reads CASNHRRDRRYEQYF. In DNA form, the CDR3 reads TGCGCCAGCAACCACCGCCGGGACAGAAGATACGAGCAGTACTTC.